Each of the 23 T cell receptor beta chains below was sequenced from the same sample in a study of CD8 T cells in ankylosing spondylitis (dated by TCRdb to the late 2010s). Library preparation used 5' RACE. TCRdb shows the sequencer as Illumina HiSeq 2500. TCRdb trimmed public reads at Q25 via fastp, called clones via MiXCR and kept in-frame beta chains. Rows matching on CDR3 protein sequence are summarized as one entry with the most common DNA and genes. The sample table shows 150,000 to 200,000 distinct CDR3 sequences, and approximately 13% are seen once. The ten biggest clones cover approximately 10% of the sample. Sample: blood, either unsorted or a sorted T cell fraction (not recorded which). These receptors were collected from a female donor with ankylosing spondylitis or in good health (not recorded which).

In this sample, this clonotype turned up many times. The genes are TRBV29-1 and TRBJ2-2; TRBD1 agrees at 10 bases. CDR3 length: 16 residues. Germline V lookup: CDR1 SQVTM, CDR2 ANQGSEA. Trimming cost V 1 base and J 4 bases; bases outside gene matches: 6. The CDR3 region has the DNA TGCAGCGTTGAAGGACGGACAGGGGGTGGCACCGGGGAGCTGTTTTTT. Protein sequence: CSVEGRTGGGTGELFF.

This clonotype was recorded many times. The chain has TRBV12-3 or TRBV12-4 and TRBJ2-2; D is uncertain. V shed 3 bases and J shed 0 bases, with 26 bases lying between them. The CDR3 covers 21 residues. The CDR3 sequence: CASSFRQTLSSLYANTGELFF. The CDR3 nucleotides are TGTGCCAGCAGTTTCCGGCAAACCCTATCATCACTTTACGCGAACACCGGGGAGCTGTTTTTT.

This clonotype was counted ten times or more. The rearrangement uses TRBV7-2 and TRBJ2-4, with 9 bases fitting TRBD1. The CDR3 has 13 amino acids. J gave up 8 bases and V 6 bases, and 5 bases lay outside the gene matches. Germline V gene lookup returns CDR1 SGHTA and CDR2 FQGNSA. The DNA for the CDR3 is TGTGCCAGCAGGGGACAGGGAATTGACATTCAGTACTTC. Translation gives CASRGQGIDIQYF. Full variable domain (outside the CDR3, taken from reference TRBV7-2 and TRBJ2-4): GAGVSQSPSNKVTEKGKDVELRCDPISGHTALYWYRQSLGQGLEFLIYFQGNSAPDKSGLPSDRFSAERTGGSVSTLTIQRTQQEDSAVYLCASRGQGIDIQYFGAGTRLSVL.

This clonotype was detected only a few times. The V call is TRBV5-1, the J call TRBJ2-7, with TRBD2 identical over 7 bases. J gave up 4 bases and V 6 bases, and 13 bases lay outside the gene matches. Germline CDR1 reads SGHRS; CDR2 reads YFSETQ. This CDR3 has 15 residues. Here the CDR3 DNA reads TGCGCCAGCACCGAATTGTCTAGCGGATTATACGAGCAGTACTTC. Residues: CASTELSSGLYEQYF.

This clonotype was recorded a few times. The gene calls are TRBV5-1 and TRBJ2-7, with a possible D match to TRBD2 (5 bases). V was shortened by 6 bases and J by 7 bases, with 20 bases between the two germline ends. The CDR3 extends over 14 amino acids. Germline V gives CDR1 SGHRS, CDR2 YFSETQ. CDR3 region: CASTPGSSLGEQYF. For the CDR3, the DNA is TGCGCCAGCACCCCGGGATCCTCTCTCGGAGAGCAGTACTTC.

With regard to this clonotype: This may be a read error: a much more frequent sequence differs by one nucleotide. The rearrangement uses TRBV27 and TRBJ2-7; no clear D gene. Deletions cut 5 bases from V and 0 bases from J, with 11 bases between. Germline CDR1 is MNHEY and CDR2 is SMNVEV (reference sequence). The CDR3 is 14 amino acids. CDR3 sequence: CASSPLRFSYEQYF. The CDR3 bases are TGTGCCAGCAGTCCACTACGCTTCTCCTACGAGCAGTACTTC.

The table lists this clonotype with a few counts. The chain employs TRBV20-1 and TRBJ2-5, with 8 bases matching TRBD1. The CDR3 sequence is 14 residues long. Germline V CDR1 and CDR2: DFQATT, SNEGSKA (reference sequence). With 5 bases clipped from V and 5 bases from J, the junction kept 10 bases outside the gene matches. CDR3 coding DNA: TGCAGTGCTCCGGGATACCGGACAGGGGAGACCCAGTACTTC. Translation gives CSAPGYRTGETQYF.

The chain's CDR3 is CASSFALDTWAFF. CDR3 nucleotides: TGTGCCAGCAGCTTTGCTTTGGATACTTGGGCTTTCTTT. The V and J genes are TRBV12-1 and TRBJ1-1. TRBV12-1 is annotated as a pseudogene. The CDR3 totals 13 residues.

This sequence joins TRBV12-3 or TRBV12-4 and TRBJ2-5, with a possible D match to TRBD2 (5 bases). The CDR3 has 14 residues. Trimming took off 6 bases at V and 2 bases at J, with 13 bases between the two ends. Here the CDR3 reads CASSDGLMQETQYF. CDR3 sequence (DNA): TGTGCCAGCAGCGACGGACTCATGCAAGAGACCCAGTACTTC.

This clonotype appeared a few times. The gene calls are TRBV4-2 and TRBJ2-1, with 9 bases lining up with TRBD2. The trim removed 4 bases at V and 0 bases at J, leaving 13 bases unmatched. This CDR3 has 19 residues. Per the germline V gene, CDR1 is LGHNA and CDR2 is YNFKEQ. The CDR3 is CASSPVRLAGMSSYNEQFF. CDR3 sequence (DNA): TGTGCCAGCAGCCCGGTCCGTCTAGCGGGAATGAGCTCCTACAATGAGCAGTTCTTC.

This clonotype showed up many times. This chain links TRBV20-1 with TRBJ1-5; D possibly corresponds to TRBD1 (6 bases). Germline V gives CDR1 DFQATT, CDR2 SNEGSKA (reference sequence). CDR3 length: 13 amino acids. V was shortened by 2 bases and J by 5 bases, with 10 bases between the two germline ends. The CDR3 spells CSARQGRDQPQHF. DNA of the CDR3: TGCAGTGCTAGACAGGGGAGAGATCAGCCCCAGCATTTT.

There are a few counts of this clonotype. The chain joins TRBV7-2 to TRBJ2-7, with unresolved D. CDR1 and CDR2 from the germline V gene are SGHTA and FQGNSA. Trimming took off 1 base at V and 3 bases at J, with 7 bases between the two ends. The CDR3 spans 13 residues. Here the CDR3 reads CASSLVEVYEQYF. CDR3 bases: TGTGCCAGCAGCTTAGTAGAGGTCTACGAGCAGTACTTC.

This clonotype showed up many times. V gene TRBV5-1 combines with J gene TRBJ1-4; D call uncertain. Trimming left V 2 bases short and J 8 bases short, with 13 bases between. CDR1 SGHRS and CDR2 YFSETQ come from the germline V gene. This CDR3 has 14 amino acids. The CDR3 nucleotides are TGCGCCAGCAGCTTAGGCGGGTACGCGGAAAAACTGTTTTTT. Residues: CASSLGGYAEKLFF.

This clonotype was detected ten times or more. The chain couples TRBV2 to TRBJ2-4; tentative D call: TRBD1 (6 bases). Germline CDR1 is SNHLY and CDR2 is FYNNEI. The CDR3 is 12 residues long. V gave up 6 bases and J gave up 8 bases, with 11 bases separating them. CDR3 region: CASSGRGDIQYF. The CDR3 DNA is TGTGCCAGCAGCGGCAGGGGCGACATTCAGTACTTC.

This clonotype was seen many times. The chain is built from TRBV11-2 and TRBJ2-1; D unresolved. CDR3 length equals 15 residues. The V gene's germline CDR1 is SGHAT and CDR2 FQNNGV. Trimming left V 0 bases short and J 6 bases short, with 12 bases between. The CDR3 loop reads CASSLDSDRVNEQFF. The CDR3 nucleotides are TGTGCCAGCAGCTTAGATTCCGACCGGGTCAATGAGCAGTTCTTC.

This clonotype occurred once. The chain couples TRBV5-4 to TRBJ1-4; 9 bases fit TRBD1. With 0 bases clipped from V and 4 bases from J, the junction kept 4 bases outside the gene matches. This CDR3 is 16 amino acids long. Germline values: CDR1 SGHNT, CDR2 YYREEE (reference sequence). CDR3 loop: CASSLGGQGSNEKLFF. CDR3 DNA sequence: TGTGCCAGCAGCTTGGGGGGACAGGGAAGTAATGAAAAACTGTTTTTT.

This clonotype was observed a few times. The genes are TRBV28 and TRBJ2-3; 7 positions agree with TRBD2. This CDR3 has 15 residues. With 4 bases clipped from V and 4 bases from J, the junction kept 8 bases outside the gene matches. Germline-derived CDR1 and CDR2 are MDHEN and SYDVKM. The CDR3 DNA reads TGTGCCAGCAGTTCGGCGACTAGCCAGTCAGATACGCAGTATTTT. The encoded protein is CASSSATSQSDTQYF.

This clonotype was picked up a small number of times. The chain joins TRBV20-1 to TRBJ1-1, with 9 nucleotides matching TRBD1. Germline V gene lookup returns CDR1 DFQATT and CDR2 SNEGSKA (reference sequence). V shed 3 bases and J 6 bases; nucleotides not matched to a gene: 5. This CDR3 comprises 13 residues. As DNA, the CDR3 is TGCAGTGCTAGCACAGGGGGCCTGTCTGAAGCTTTCTTT. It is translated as CSASTGGLSEAFF.

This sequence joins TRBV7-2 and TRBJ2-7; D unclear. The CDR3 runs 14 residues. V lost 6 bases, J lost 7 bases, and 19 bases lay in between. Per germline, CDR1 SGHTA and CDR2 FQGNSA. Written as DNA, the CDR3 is TGTGCCAGCAGACAACAGCTGGCTACGCTTGAGCAGTACTTC. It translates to CASRQQLATLEQYF.

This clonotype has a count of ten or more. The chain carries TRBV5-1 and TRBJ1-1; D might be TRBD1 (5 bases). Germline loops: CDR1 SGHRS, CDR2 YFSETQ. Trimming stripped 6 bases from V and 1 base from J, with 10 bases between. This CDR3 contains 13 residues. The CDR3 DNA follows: TGCGCCAGCAAAGTTGACAGGAACACTGAAGCTTTCTTT. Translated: CASKVDRNTEAFF. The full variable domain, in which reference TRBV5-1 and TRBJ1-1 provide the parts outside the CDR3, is KAGVTQTPRYLIKTRGQQVTLSCSPISGHRSVSWYQQTPGQGLQFLFEYFSETQRNKGNFPGRFSGRQFSNSRSEMNVSTLELGDSALYLCASKVDRNTEAFFGQGTRLTVV.

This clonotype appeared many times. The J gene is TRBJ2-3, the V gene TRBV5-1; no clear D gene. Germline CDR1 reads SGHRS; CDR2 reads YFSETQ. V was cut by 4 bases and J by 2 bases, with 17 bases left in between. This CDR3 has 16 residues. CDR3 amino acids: CASSSGGPFYTDTQYF. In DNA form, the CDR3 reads TGCGCCAGCAGCAGTGGTGGGCCATTCTACACAGATACGCAGTATTTT.

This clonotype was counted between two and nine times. Here the CDR3 reads CSIGQQNTEAFF. CDR3 nucleotide sequence: TGCAGCATTGGACAGCAGAACACTGAAGCTTTCTTT. The chain carries TRBV29-1 and TRBJ1-1; a weak D match, TRBD1 (6 bases). Between the trimmed V and J ends, which lost 8 bases and 1 base, there was a span of 11 bases. The CDR3 consists of 12 residues. Germline V gene lookup returns CDR1 SQVTM and CDR2 ANQGSEA.

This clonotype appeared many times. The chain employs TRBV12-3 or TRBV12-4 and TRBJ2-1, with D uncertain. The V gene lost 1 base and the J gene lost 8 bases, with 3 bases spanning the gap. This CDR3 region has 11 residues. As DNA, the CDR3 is TGTGCCAGCAGTTTAGGATATGAGCAGTTCTTC. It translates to CASSLGYEQFF.